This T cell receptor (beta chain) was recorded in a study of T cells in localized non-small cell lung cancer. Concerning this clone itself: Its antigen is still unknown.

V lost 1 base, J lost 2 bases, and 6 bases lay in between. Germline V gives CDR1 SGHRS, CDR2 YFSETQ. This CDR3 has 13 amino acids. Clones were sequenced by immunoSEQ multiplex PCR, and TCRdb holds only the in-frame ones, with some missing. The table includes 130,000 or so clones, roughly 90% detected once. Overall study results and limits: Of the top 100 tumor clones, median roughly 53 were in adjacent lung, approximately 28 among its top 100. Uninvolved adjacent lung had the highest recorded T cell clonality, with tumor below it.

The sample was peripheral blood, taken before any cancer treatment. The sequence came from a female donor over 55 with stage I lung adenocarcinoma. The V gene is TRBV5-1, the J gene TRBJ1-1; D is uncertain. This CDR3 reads CASSLLGNTEAFF. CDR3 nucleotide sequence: TGCGCCAGCAGCTTGCTCGGTAACACTGAAGCTTTCTTT.